These 25 T cell receptor beta chains were sequenced from one sample in a study of T cell repertoires in cytomegalovirus infection. Their antigens are not known. One entry per CDR3 protein results from TCRdb running MiXCR on the reads. The sample holds some 350,000 distinct CDR3 sequences, just under 35% seen once. Sequencing used cultured PBMCs, obtained from culture after CMV antigen stimulation. The source of these receptors is a human donor in good health (CMV status not recorded). Some clones in this sample may be carry-over from other donors' samples.

The chain joins TRBV5-1 to TRBJ2-1; D is perhaps TRBD1 (5 bases). Germline-derived CDR1 and CDR2 are SGHRS and YFSETQ. Trimming stripped 3 bases from V and 4 bases from J, with 11 bases between. This CDR3 is built from 14 residues. The CDR3: CASSWGGTYNEQFF. The CDR3 DNA sequence: TGCGCCAGCAGCTGGGGCGGAACGTACAATGAGCAGTTCTTC.

This chain joins TRBV7-6 and TRBJ1-5; D might be TRBD1 (6 bases). The V gene lost 4 bases and the J gene lost 9 bases, with 19 bases spanning the gap. Germline-derived CDR1 and CDR2 are SGHVS and FNYEAQ. The CDR3 is made up of 15 amino acids. CDR3 sequence: CASSSATPGDSPQHF. In DNA, the CDR3 is TGTGCCAGCAGCTCCGCGACACCAGGGGACTCGCCCCAGCATTTT.

The chain couples TRBV28 to TRBJ1-2, with 9 bases that match TRBD1. The CDR3 is made up of 14 amino acids. The germline gives CDR1 MDHEN, CDR2 SYDVKM. After removal of 6 bases from V and 5 bases from J, the junction contained 7 bases not matched to a gene. Written as DNA, the CDR3 is TGTGCCAGCAGAACAGGACAGGGGAGATATGGCTACACCTTC. It encodes CASRTGQGRYGYTF.

V gene TRBV19 combines with J gene TRBJ2-4; TRBD2 might be the D (5 bases). The CDR3 covers 14 residues. V gave up 0 bases and J gave up 6 bases, with 9 bases separating them. Germline CDR1 and CDR2: LNHDA and SQIVND (reference sequence). This CDR3 is CASSIEVRGNIQYF. The CDR3 DNA follows: TGTGCCAGTAGTATAGAAGTCCGGGGAAACATTCAGTACTTC.

The chain carries TRBV6-6 and TRBJ1-5; D uncertain. The CDR3 is made up of 13 amino acids. V gave up 6 bases and J gave up 9 bases, with 15 bases separating them. From germline, CDR1 is MNHNY and CDR2 SVGAGI (reference sequence). In DNA form, the CDR3 reads TGTGCCAGCAGGTGGGAGGAACTAAGGCCCCAGCATTTT. Translated, it gives CASRWEELRPQHF.

This clonotype has a handful of counts. This rearrangement joins TRBV10-3 to TRBJ1-5; D unresolved. The CDR3 length is 15 residues. The germline gives CDR1 ENHRY, CDR2 SYGVKD. V was clipped by 0 bases and J by 1 base, with 7 bases between them. The chain's CDR3 is CAISESRGSNQPQHF. CDR3 in DNA: TGTGCCATCAGTGAGTCACGTGGGAGCAATCAGCCCCAGCATTTT.

This clonotype was observed a handful of times. The chain couples TRBV6-2 or TRBV6-3 to TRBJ2-6; 9 bases are shared with TRBD1. The CDR3 consists of 15 residues. V gave up 6 bases and J gave up 2 bases; unmatched junction bases: 2. From germline, CDR1 is MNHEY and CDR2 SVGEGT. The CDR3 loop reads CASSDRGAGANVLTF. DNA for the CDR3: TGTGCCAGCAGCGACAGGGGGGCTGGGGCCAACGTCCTGACTTTC.

A few counts support this clonotype. The CDR3 DNA follows: TGCGCCAGCAGCCAACGCGGACTAGCGGGAGCTAAGTTCTTC. Protein: CASSQRGLAGAKFF. The chain is built from TRBV4-1 and TRBJ2-1; 13 bases agree with TRBD2. CDR3 length: 14 residues. Losses at the gene ends were 2 bases for V and 14 bases for J; bases not matched to a gene: 6. Germline V gene lookup returns CDR1 MGHRA and CDR2 YSYEKL.

This clonotype was observed once. The chain recombines TRBV30 with TRBJ2-5; D gene uncertain. CDR1 is GTSNPN, CDR2 SVGIG, per germline (reference sequence). The V and J ends lost 5 bases and 7 bases respectively, with 11 bases between them. The CDR3 is 11 amino acids. CDR3 nucleotide sequence: TGTGCCTGGTCCGTGGGTGCGACCCAGTACTTC. Amino acid sequence: CAWSVGATQYF.

This clonotype was observed a few times. This chain joins TRBV9 and TRBJ2-5, with 7 bases fitting TRBD1. Germline lookup yields CDR1 SGDLS and CDR2 YYNGEE. The J segment lost 2 bases and the V segment lost 4 bases, leaving 5 bases of the junction unmatched. CDR3 length: 14 residues. In DNA, the CDR3 is TGTGCCAGCAGCCCAACAGGGGAACAAGAGACCCAGTACTTC. Translating it yields CASSPTGEQETQYF.

This clonotype has more than one count but fewer than ten. V and J are TRBV29-1 and TRBJ1-5; D may be TRBD1 (5 bases). The CDR3 loop spans 14 amino acids. V lost 5 bases and J 0 bases, leaving 11 bases between the germline ends. Germline-derived CDR1 and CDR2 are SQVTM and ANQGSEA. CDR3 loop: CSVQTEHSNQPQHF. The CDR3 DNA is TGCAGCGTTCAGACAGAACATAGCAATCAGCCCCAGCATTTT.

This clonotype turned up a few times. The chain uses TRBV6-6 and TRBJ2-2; possible D gene TRBD2, 5 bases. The CDR3 is 13 residues long. Germline CDR1 reads MNHNY; CDR2 reads SVGAGI (reference sequence). V was trimmed by 6 bases and J by 7 bases, leaving 12 bases between them. This chain's CDR3 is CASRETTIGELFF. CDR3 DNA sequence: TGTGCCAGCAGAGAGACTACCATCGGGGAGCTGTTTTTT.

The rearrangement uses TRBV29-1 and TRBJ1-2; TRBD1 matches at 9 bases. The V and J ends lost 7 bases and 0 bases, in that order; junction bases with no gene match: 3. Per germline, CDR1 SQVTM and CDR2 ANQGSEA. The CDR3 contains 13 residues. The CDR3 reads CSAWTGANYGYTF. DNA of the CDR3: TGCAGCGCTTGGACAGGGGCTAACTATGGCTACACCTTC.

The V call is TRBV24-1, the J call TRBJ1-5, with D maybe TRBD1 (6 bases). Germline V CDR1 and CDR2: KGHDR, SFDVKD. This CDR3 region has 15 residues. Trimming stripped 11 bases from V and 2 bases from J, with 18 bases between. The CDR3, as DNA: TGTGCCAGCAGCCTCGCAGGGGCCGGCAATCAGCCCCAGCATTTT. Amino acid sequence: CASSLAGAGNQPQHF.

This clonotype was found a few times. V and J are TRBV2 and TRBJ2-3; 8 nucleotides align to TRBD1. Germline V CDR1 and CDR2: SNHLY, FYNNEI. The length of the CDR3 is 13 residues. V was pared by 8 bases and J by 0 bases, with 1 base of the junction left unmatched. Here the CDR3 reads CASWTGSTDTQYF. The CDR3 DNA reads TGTGCCAGCTGGACAGGGAGCACAGATACGCAGTATTTT.

The gene calls are TRBV28 and TRBJ2-1, with 7 bases identical to TRBD2. The V gene's germline CDR1 is MDHEN and CDR2 SYDVKM. The V segment lost 2 bases and the J segment 8 bases; nucleotides outside the gene matches: 30. CDR3 size: 22 residues. The CDR3 DNA sequence: TGTGCCAGCAGTTTAGTGATTATAGGCCGACCGGGGAGGGCGAGCAATGGTGATGAGCAGTTCTTC. Translating it yields CASSLVIIGRPGRASNGDEQFF.

The rearrangement uses TRBV9 and TRBJ2-3, with a weak D call TRBD1 (5 bases). The V end was cut by 1 base, the J end by 0 bases, with 6 bases between. This CDR3 contains 14 residues. Germline V gene data show CDR1 as SGDLS and CDR2 as YYNGEE. The CDR3 coding sequence is TGTGCCAGCAGCGTAAAGGGGAGCACAGATACGCAGTATTTT. Amino acid sequence: CASSVKGSTDTQYF.

The V call is TRBV6-1, the J call TRBJ2-7; TRBD1 matches at 9 bases. This CDR3 has 15 amino acids. Germline loops: CDR1 MNHNS, CDR2 SASEGT. V dropped 6 bases and J dropped 3; count of bases not matched to a gene: 9. CDR3 coding DNA: TGTGCCAGCAGCCCACAGGGGGCTTCCCGCTACGAGCAGTACTTC. It specifies CASSPQGASRYEQYF.

J is TRBJ2-3 and V is TRBV4-1; D not certain. CDR1 MGHRA and CDR2 YSYEKL come from the germline V gene. V lost 2 bases, J lost 0 bases, and 12 bases lay in between. The CDR3 is 16 residues long. The DNA for the CDR3 is TGCGCCAGCAGCCAACAGACTTCGCCTAGCACAGATACGCAGTATTTT. The encoded protein is CASSQQTSPSTDTQYF.

This clonotype showed up just once. The chain recombines TRBV6-5 with TRBJ2-5; D may correspond to TRBD1 or TRBD2 (5 bases each). This CDR3 comprises 13 residues. Per the germline V gene, CDR1 is MNHEY and CDR2 is SVGAGI. CDR3 residues: CETEGIGGGTQYF. The CDR3 region has the DNA TGTGAGACAGAGGGTATTGGTGGCGGGACCCAGTACTTC.

This clonotype was seen at least ten times. This rearrangement joins TRBV10-2 to TRBJ1-1, with TRBD1 identical over 9 bases. Germline trimming cut 6 bases from V and 4 bases from J; bases unmatched to any gene: 9. Germline V CDR1 and CDR2: WSHSY, SAAADI. The CDR3 covers 15 residues. CDR3 region: CASRSSGQGFTEAFF. The CDR3 nucleotides read TGCGCCAGCAGGTCCTCCGGACAGGGGTTCACTGAAGCTTTCTTT.

V usage is TRBV7-9 and J usage is TRBJ2-7; D is undetermined. Deletions cut 5 bases from V and 0 bases from J, with 14 bases between. In germline, CDR1 is SEHNR, CDR2 FQNEAQ (reference sequence). The CDR3 is 15 amino acids. In DNA, the CDR3 is TGTGCCAGCAGCCCCCCGGTTGCGAGCTCCTACGAGCAGTACGTC. This codes for CASSPPVASSYEQYV.

The chain has TRBV12-3 or TRBV12-4 and TRBJ1-5; D possibly corresponds to TRBD1 (6 bases). Trimming removed 3 bases at V and 3 bases at J, with 15 bases between. This CDR3 is 16 amino acids long. CDR3 bases: TGTGCCAGCAGTTTTCGTGGCGGGACACTCAATCAGCCCCAGCATTTT. This translates into CASSFRGGTLNQPQHF.

The chain is built from TRBV7-9 and TRBJ2-1; D not resolved. CDR1 SEHNR and CDR2 FQNEAQ come from the germline V gene (reference sequence). V lost 6 bases and J 5 bases, leaving 8 bases between the germline ends. The CDR3 totals 12 residues. This chain's CDR3 is CASRAAHNEQFF. CDR3 nucleotide sequence: TGTGCCAGCAGGGCCGCTCACAATGAGCAGTTCTTC. The whole variable domain, remainder taken from reference TRBV7-9 and TRBJ2-1, is DTGVSQNPRHKITKRGQNVTFRCDPISEHNRLYWYRQTLGQGPEFLTYFQNEAQLEKSRLLSDRFSAERPKGSFSTLEIQRTEQGDSAMYLCASRAAHNEQFFGPGTRLTVL.

This sequence joins TRBV7-9 and TRBJ1-5; no clear D gene. This CDR3 is built from 13 residues. V lost 2 bases and J lost 3, with 5 bases in between. The germline CDR1 and CDR2 sequences are SEHNR and FQNEAQ (reference sequence). Written as DNA, the CDR3 is TGTGCCAGCAGCTTACTGGCCAATCAGCCCCAGCATTTT. The encoded protein is CASSLLANQPQHF.